The 18 T cell receptor beta chains presented below share a single source sample, sequenced in a study of T cell changes during pregnancy in multiple sclerosis. The table came from immunoSEQ multiplex PCR; TCRdb's copy has only in-frame clones and leaves some out. The sample lists fewer than 85,000 clones; around 93% were seen once. Here the sequenced sample was peripheral blood, taken after pregnancy. The receptors come from a female donor in good health, enrolled as a control in a pregnancy study.

V and J are TRBV18 and TRBJ2-2; weak D call: TRBD2 (6 bases). The CDR3 covers 16 residues. Per the germline V gene, CDR1 is KGHSH and CDR2 is LQKENI. Trimming took off 0 bases at V and 6 bases at J, with 14 bases between the two ends. The CDR3 DNA is TGTGCCAGCTCACCACCAAACGGGAGAAGAGCCGGGGAGCTGTTTTTT. It translates to CASSPPNGRRAGELFF.

This chain links TRBV4-2 with TRBJ2-1, with 12 nucleotides matching TRBD2. The V gene end was trimmed by 0 bases and the J gene end by 0 bases; junction bases not matched to a gene: 9. Germline CDR1 reads LGHNA; CDR2 reads YNFKEQ. This CDR3 is built from 20 residues. The CDR3 spells CASSQDPLAGGQGSYNEQFF. CDR3 in DNA: TGTGCCAGCAGCCAAGATCCTCTAGCGGGGGGGCAAGGCTCCTACAATGAGCAGTTCTTC.

V is TRBV7-6 and J is TRBJ1-2, with 7 bases aligning to TRBD1. V lost 2 bases, J lost 8 bases, and 23 bases stayed unmatched. Germline lookup yields CDR1 SGHVS and CDR2 FNYEAQ. This CDR3 has 19 residues. CDR3 coding DNA: TGTGCCAGCAGCTTATATAAGGGGGCTTCTTGGGGGGAGTCCTCCGGCTACACCTTC. It encodes CASSLYKGASWGESSGYTF.

V is TRBV2 and J is TRBJ1-6; 7 positions agree with TRBD1. V shed 6 bases and J 5 bases; nucleotides not matched to a gene: 1. Per germline, CDR1 SNHLY and CDR2 FYNNEI. This CDR3 spans 13 amino acids. The chain's CDR3 is CASSQGDNSPLHF. The DNA of the CDR3 is TGTGCCAGCAGCCAGGGGGATAATTCACCCCTCCACTTT.

The J gene is TRBJ1-2, the V gene TRBV29-1; the D is unclear. CDR1 is SQVTM and CDR2 is ANQGSEA in the germline V gene. The CDR3 spans 11 residues. The V and J ends lost 8 bases and 8 bases respectively, with 15 bases between them. The DNA of the CDR3 is TGCAGCACCCGACGGACTATCGGCTACACCTTC. Translated, it gives CSTRRTIGYTF.

V is TRBV6-5 and J is TRBJ1-1; 8 nucleotides align to TRBD1. Germline V CDR1 and CDR2: MNHEY, SVGAGI. V lost 7 bases and J lost 11; bases outside the gene matches: 12. This CDR3 region has 13 residues. The CDR3 protein is CASTRSQGARAFF. The CDR3 DNA is TGTGCCAGCACTAGAAGCCAGGGGGCAAGGGCTTTCTTT.

The rearrangement uses TRBV6-4 and TRBJ2-3; the match to TRBD2 covers 10 bases. Per germline, CDR1 MRHNA and CDR2 SNTAGT. This CDR3 contains 17 residues. With 4 bases clipped from V and 4 bases from J, the junction kept 11 bases outside the gene matches. Here the CDR3 reads CASSASSGGQGADTQYF. Written as DNA, the CDR3 is TGTGCCAGCAGTGCGAGTAGCGGGGGGCAGGGAGCAGATACGCAGTATTTT.

V is TRBV11-2 and J is TRBJ1-1; D perhaps matches TRBD1 (5 bases). CDR1 is SGHAT, CDR2 FQNNGV, per germline. Trimming cost V 3 bases and J 1 base, with 6 bases left between them. The CDR3 has 13 residues. Here the CDR3 reads CASSLTENTEAFF. DNA of the CDR3: TGTGCCAGCAGCTTGACAGAGAACACTGAAGCTTTCTTT.

About this clone: Other DNA variants within this sample encode the same CDR3. V and J are TRBV6-5 and TRBJ2-7; 9 bases line up with TRBD1. Losses at the gene ends were 6 bases for V and 1 base for J; bases not matched to a gene: 4. The CDR3 runs 14 residues. The germline V gene encodes CDR1 MNHEY and CDR2 SVGAGI. The CDR3: CASSPGQGSYEQYF. DNA of the CDR3: TGTGCCAGCAGCCCGGGACAGGGTTCCTACGAGCAGTACTTC.

V gene TRBV11-2 combines with J gene TRBJ2-1; 10 nucleotides align to TRBD2. This CDR3 contains 15 residues. Germline V lookup: CDR1 SGHAT, CDR2 FQNNGV. J gave up 5 bases and V 4 bases, and 5 bases lay outside the gene matches. CDR3 sequence reads: CASSSDGLADNEQFF. The CDR3 bases are TGTGCCAGCAGCTCTGATGGACTAGCGGACAATGAGCAGTTCTTC. The complete variable domain, with remaining parts taken from reference TRBV11-2 and TRBJ2-1, reads EAGVAQSPRYKIIEKRQSVAFWCNPISGHATLYWYQQILGQGPKLLIQFQNNGVVDDSQLPKDRFSAERLKGVDSTLKIQPAKLEDSAVYLCASSSDGLADNEQFFGPGTRLTVL.

The chain recombines TRBV7-2 with TRBJ2-3; D not certain. This CDR3 contains 12 residues. V was clipped by 5 bases and J by 8 bases, with 11 bases between them. CDR1 and CDR2 (germline): SGHTA, FQGNSA. The CDR3 region is CASSQTIGTQYF. The CDR3 nucleotides read TGTGCCAGCAGCCAAACAATTGGTACGCAGTATTTT.

V usage is TRBV19 and J usage is TRBJ2-7; 11 nucleotides agree with TRBD1. The CDR3 runs to 14 residues. In germline, CDR1 is LNHDA, CDR2 SQIVND (reference sequence). The trim removed 5 bases at V and 1 base at J, leaving 1 base unmatched. The CDR3 region is CASSGTGGSYEQYF. As DNA, the CDR3 is TGTGCCAGTAGTGGGACAGGGGGTTCCTACGAGCAGTACTTC.

The chain employs TRBV30 and TRBJ1-4; TRBD1 might be the D (6 bases). Trimming shortened V by 5 bases and J by 8 bases, and 9 bases separated the two germline ends. The CDR3 spans 11 residues. CDR1 and CDR2 (germline): GTSNPN, SVGIG (reference sequence). CDR3 bases: TGTGCCTGGGGACAGTCAGAAAAACTGTTTTTT. Amino acid sequence: CAWGQSEKLFF.

The rearrangement links TRBV5-1 to TRBJ2-2; 10 nucleotides match TRBD2. This CDR3 has 17 residues. CDR1 is SGHRS and CDR2 is YFSETQ in the germline V gene. Trimming at V came to 0 bases and at J to 4 bases, leaving 6 bases not matched to a gene. In DNA form, the CDR3 reads TGCGCCAGCAGCTTGGATCTAGCGGGGGCGGGCACCGGGGAGCTGTTTTTT. Amino acid sequence: CASSLDLAGAGTGELFF.

CDR3 residues: CASSIGANYGYTF. The CDR3 DNA reads TGTGCCAGTAGTATCGGAGCTAACTATGGCTACACCTTC. V and J are TRBV19 and TRBJ1-2; D gene ambiguous. CDR1 is LNHDA, CDR2 SQIVND, per germline (reference sequence). The CDR3 is 13 amino acids. Trimming removed 3 bases at V and 0 bases at J, with 5 bases between.

The genes are TRBV7-9 and TRBJ2-3, with TRBD1 matching over 9 bases. Germline values: CDR1 SEHNR, CDR2 FQNEAQ (reference sequence). The CDR3 has 16 amino acids. Trimming took 5 bases from V and 0 from J; bases not matched to a gene: 6. CDR3: CASSVGQGKSTDTQYF. The CDR3 DNA is TGTGCCAGCAGCGTGGGACAGGGCAAAAGCACAGATACGCAGTATTTT.

V and J are TRBV6-5 and TRBJ2-7; TRBD2 agrees at 8 bases. This CDR3 is built from 14 residues. Germline assignment: CDR1 MNHEY and CDR2 SVGAGI. V lost 4 bases, J lost 0 bases, and 2 bases stayed unmatched. The CDR3 region is CASSSGGSSYEQYF. CDR3 in DNA: TGTGCCAGCAGTTCGGGAGGGAGCTCCTACGAGCAGTACTTC.

The chain combines TRBV6-1 with TRBJ2-3, with D tentatively TRBD2 (5 bases). The CDR3 has 13 residues. The V gene lost 10 bases and the J gene lost 0 bases, with 11 bases spanning the gap. Germline CDR1 reads MNHNS; CDR2 reads SASEGT. For the CDR3, the DNA is TGTGCCAACGGACTGTCAAGCACAGATACGCAGTATTTT. Translated: CANGLSSTDTQYF.